This T cell receptor (beta chain) was obtained from a study of cytomegalovirus exposure and HLA in healthy donors. Remarks on this clone: Its antigen is still unknown.

The CDR3 has 13 amino acids. Germline V gene data show CDR1 as SGHDT and CDR2 as YYEEEE. V lost 3 bases and J 10 bases, leaving 11 bases between the germline ends. In the PCR, 60 Vbeta and 13 Jbeta primers were used. In the original workflow: A later analysis counted some 87 million unique TCR beta chains, some 12 million shared. The repertoire was sequenced with immunoSEQ multiplex PCR; TCRdb's copy has only in-frame clones and lacks some. Clonal size and the V and J genes are those of that table, whereas D and trimming came from the DNA. Here the sample spans roughly 130,000 clones, roughly 90% being singletons. Findings of the study overall: In a later analysis, productive TCRs from donors in an Asian-associated ancestry cluster reportedly carried fewer N-insertions than the cohort mean.

The V and J genes are TRBV5-6 and TRBJ1-6; no reliable D call. This clonotype was sampled from a woman in her forties in good health and CMV-seronegative. Sequenced input: PBMCs. CDR3 nucleotides: TGTGCCAGCAGCTGGGCCGCCCAGTCACCCCTCCACTTT. Translation gives CASSWAAQSPLHF.